This entry lists 8 T cell receptor beta chains sequenced from one sample in a study of T-cell reconstitution after alpha-beta-depleted transplantation in children. Construction of the TCRbeta library involved unique molecular identifiers. MiXCR, applied by TCRdb to the PCR reads, yields one record per CDR3 protein. The table records around 210,000 distinct CDR3 sequences, roughly 6.6% of them present only once. The source material was PBMCs, sampled before TCRalphabeta/CD19-depleted stem cell transplant. The receptors were sampled from a boy aged 2-9 years with acute lymphoblastic leukemia, due to receive a stem cell transplant.

This clonotype was observed many times. In DNA form, the CDR3 reads TGTGCCAGCTCACCAGAACAGGGAACCTACAATGAGCAGTTCTTC. It is translated as CASSPEQGTYNEQFF. This sequence joins TRBV18 and TRBJ2-1; maybe TRBD1 (6 bases). The CDR3 is made up of 15 amino acids. CDR1 and CDR2 from the germline V gene are KGHSH and LQKENI. Trimming pared 2 bases from V and 2 bases from J, leaving 10 bases between.

This clonotype has at least ten counts. V and J are TRBV28 and TRBJ1-1; no reliable D call. V lost 2 bases and J lost 4, with 11 bases in between. The CDR3 spans 14 residues. The germline gives CDR1 MDHEN, CDR2 SYDVKM. The CDR3 sequence: CASSLLEVSTEAFF. Written as DNA, the CDR3 is TGTGCCAGCAGTTTACTCGAGGTGAGCACTGAAGCTTTCTTT. The whole variable domain, remainder taken from reference TRBV28 and TRBJ1-1, is DVKVTQSSRYLVKRTGEKVFLECVQDMDHENMFWYRQDPGLGLRLIYFSYDVKMKEKGDIPEGYSVSREKKERFSLILESASTNQTSMYLCASSLLEVSTEAFFGQGTRLTVV.

The chain carries TRBV9 and TRBJ2-7, with 7 bases identical to TRBD2. The CDR3 has 14 amino acids. The V and J ends lost 3 bases and 6 bases, in that order; junction bases with no gene match: 9. Germline V gene data show CDR1 as SGDLS and CDR2 as YYNGEE. CDR3 nucleotide sequence: TGTGCCAGCAGCGAGGGGCGGGAGACGAGCGAGCAGTACTTC. This translates into CASSEGRETSEQYF.

This clonotype was counted at least ten times. The V and J genes are TRBV12-3 or TRBV12-4 and TRBJ2-6; no firm D call. Trimming shortened V by 5 bases and J by 2 bases, and 7 bases separated the two germline ends. The CDR3 is 14 residues long. CDR3 DNA: TGTGCCAGCAGTCATATCCCTGGGGCCAACGTCCTGACTTTC. Translated: CASSHIPGANVLTF.

This clonotype was observed a few times. This chain uses TRBV7-2 with TRBJ1-6, with TRBD1 identical over 9 bases. V was pared by 0 bases and J by 8 bases, with 14 bases of the junction left unmatched. CDR3 size: 19 residues. Germline CDR1 SGHTA, CDR2 FQGNSA. Here the CDR3 reads CASSLAAGQGYFAHSPLHF. In DNA form, the CDR3 reads TGTGCCAGCAGCTTAGCGGCGGGACAGGGTTACTTCGCGCATTCACCCCTCCACTTT. The variable domain in full, with the rest retrieved from reference TRBV7-2 and TRBJ1-6, is GAGVSQSPSNKVTEKGKDVELRCDPISGHTALYWYRQSLGQGLEFLIYFQGNSAPDKSGLPSDRFSAERTGGSVSTLTIQRTQQEDSAVYLCASSLAAGQGYFAHSPLHFGNGTRLTVT.

This clonotype was observed at least ten times. The gene calls are TRBV20-1 and TRBJ2-7; 8 bases align to TRBD1. Per germline, CDR1 DFQATT and CDR2 SNEGSKA (reference sequence). The CDR3 runs 14 residues. V was clipped by 3 bases and J by 6 bases; unmatched bases: 10. The CDR3 here is CSARTQGALSEQYF. DNA of the CDR3: TGCAGTGCTAGGACGCAGGGGGCGCTTTCCGAGCAGTACTTC.

This clonotype has a count of ten or more. The J gene is TRBJ2-7, the V gene TRBV10-3; 9 nucleotides match TRBD1. This CDR3 has 13 amino acids. The trim removed 9 bases at V and 0 bases at J, leaving 3 bases unmatched. Germline V lookup: CDR1 ENHRY, CDR2 SYGVKD. The CDR3, as DNA: TGTGCCATTAAGGGACAGGGCTCCTACGAGCAGTACTTC. As protein: CAIKGQGSYEQYF.

This clonotype was seen ten or more times. The rearrangement uses TRBV7-2 and TRBJ2-7; maybe TRBD2 (6 bases). Germline CDR1 SGHTA, CDR2 FQGNSA. The CDR3 is 14 amino acids. V gave up 6 bases and J gave up 0 bases, with 12 bases separating them. The chain's CDR3 is CASRVEDYSYEQYF. Here the CDR3 DNA reads TGTGCCAGCAGAGTAGAGGACTACTCCTACGAGCAGTACTTC.